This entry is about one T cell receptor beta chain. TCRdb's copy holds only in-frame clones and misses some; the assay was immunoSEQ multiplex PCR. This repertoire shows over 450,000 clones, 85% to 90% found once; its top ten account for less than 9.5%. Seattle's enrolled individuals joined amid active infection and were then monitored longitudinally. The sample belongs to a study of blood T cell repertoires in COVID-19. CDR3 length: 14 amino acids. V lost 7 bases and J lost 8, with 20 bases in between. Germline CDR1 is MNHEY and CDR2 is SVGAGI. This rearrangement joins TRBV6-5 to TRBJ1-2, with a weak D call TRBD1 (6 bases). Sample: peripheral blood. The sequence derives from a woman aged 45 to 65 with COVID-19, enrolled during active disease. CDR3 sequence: CASTSETGPGGYTF. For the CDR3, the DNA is TGTGCCAGCACCTCCGAGACAGGCCCCGGGGGCTACACCTTC.